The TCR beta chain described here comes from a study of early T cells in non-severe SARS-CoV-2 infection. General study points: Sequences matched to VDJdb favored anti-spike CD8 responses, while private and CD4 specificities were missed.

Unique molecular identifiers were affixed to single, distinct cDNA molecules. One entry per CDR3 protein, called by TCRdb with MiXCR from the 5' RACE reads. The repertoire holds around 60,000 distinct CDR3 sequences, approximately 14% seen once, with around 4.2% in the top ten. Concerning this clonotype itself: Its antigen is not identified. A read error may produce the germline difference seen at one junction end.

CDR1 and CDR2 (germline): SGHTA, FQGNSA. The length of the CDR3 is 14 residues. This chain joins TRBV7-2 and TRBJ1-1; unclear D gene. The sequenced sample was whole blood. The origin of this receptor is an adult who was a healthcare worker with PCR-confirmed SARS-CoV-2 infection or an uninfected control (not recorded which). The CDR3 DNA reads TGTGCCAGCAGCTCCAGCGGGCCGCGGCCTGAAGTTTTCTTT. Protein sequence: CASSSSGPRPEVFF.